The 11 T cell receptor beta chains listed next were all sequenced from one sample in a study of control samples from healthy donors and cancer patients. The data were produced by immunoSEQ multiplex PCR, yet TCRdb's version contains in-frame clones alone and is incomplete. The repertoire holds 120,000 or so clones, with around 86% as singletons. Sequencing was carried out using blood. Receptors were obtained from a man aged 35-49 years in good health.

The chain uses TRBV4-3 and TRBJ1-2; D gene unclear. V lost 0 bases, J lost 1 base, and 12 bases lay in between. The germline V gene encodes CDR1 LGHNA and CDR2 YSLEER. The CDR3 loop spans 16 amino acids. In nucleotides, the CDR3 is TGCGCCAGCAGCCAAGATGGTCCGTCAATTAACTATGGCTACACCTTC. Its protein is CASSQDGPSINYGYTF.

The chain has TRBV6-5 and TRBJ1-1, with 8 bases matching TRBD1. The V and J ends lost 6 bases and 0 bases, in that order; junction bases with no gene match: 6. The V gene's germline CDR1 is MNHEY and CDR2 SVGAGI. The CDR3 has 15 amino acids. The CDR3 reads CASRRTGLMNTEAFF. Written as DNA, the CDR3 is TGTGCCAGCAGACGGACAGGGTTGATGAACACTGAAGCTTTCTTT.

This rearrangement joins TRBV19 to TRBJ1-1; D is unresolved. V lost 9 bases and J lost 4, with 15 bases in between. The CDR3 is 13 amino acids. Germline V CDR1 and CDR2: LNHDA, SQIVND (reference sequence). CDR3 residues: CASGRTPATEAFF. For the CDR3, the DNA is TGTGCCAGCGGGAGGACTCCGGCCACTGAAGCTTTCTTT. Full variable domain (outside the CDR3, taken from reference TRBV19 and TRBJ1-1): DGGITQSPKYLFRKEGQNVTLSCEQNLNHDAMYWYRQDPGQGLRLIYYSQIVNDFQKGDIAEGYSVSREKKESFPLTVTSAQKNPTAFYLCASGRTPATEAFFGQGTRLTVV.

This chain uses TRBV7-9 with TRBJ1-2; 8 bases align to TRBD1. The CDR3 length is 13 residues. With 6 bases clipped from V and 9 bases from J, the junction kept 9 bases outside the gene matches. Germline CDR1 is SEHNR and CDR2 is FQNEAQ (reference sequence). As DNA, the CDR3 is TGTGCCAGCAGAGGACAGGGCGTAGAACGCTACACCTTC. The encoded protein is CASRGQGVERYTF.

V and J are TRBV7-3 and TRBJ2-7, with TRBD1 identical over 9 bases. The CDR3 has 15 residues. Germline V CDR1 and CDR2: SGHTA, FQGTGA. Unmatched junction bases numbered 11, after V lost 5 bases and J lost 6 bases. For the CDR3, the DNA is TGTGCCAGCAGCAGGACAGGGGCCCCTGGGGGCGAGCAGTACTTC. Its translation: CASSRTGAPGGEQYF. The variable domain in full, completed from reference TRBV7-3 and TRBJ2-7, reads GAGVSQTPSNKVTEKGKYVELRCDPISGHTALYWYRQSLGQGPEFLIYFQGTGAADDSGLPNDRFFAVRPEGSVSTLKIQRTERGDSAVYLCASSRTGAPGGEQYFGPGTRLTVT.

This clone was counted once. The chain uses TRBV6-2 or TRBV6-3 and TRBJ2-5; tentatively, D is TRBD1 (6 bases). V dropped 2 bases and J dropped 0 bases, with 7 bases sitting between them. Germline V lookup: CDR1 MNHEY, CDR2 SVGEGT. The CDR3 runs to 14 residues. The CDR3 loop reads CASSYRGNQETQYF. The CDR3 coding sequence is TGTGCCAGCAGTTACAGGGGGAACCAAGAGACCCAGTACTTC.

This clone was counted between two and nine times. The J gene is TRBJ2-3, the V gene TRBV5-6; no clear D. The germline V and J ends were trimmed by 1 base and 1 base, with 4 bases remaining between them. The germline gives CDR1 SGHDT, CDR2 YYEEEE. The CDR3 length is 13 residues. CDR3 sequence: CASSLTGTDTQYF. CDR3 in DNA: TGTGCCAGCAGCTTGACAGGCACAGATACGCAGTATTTT.

The chain links TRBV21-1 to TRBJ1-5; the table's TRBD1 call for D was not verified on the DNA. TRBV21-1 is a listed pseudogene. The CDR3 runs 19 residues. The DNA of the CDR3 is TGTGCCAGCAGCAAAGTGGACCCGAAGTCGGCAGGGAGCAATCAGCCCCAGCATTTT. The encoded protein is CASSKVDPKSAGSNQPQHF.

V and J are TRBV5-3 and TRBJ1-2, with 10 bases lining up with TRBD1. TRBV5-3 is marked as an open reading frame, function uncertain. V lost 3 bases, J lost 4 bases, and 0 bases stayed unmatched. The CDR3 extends over 13 amino acids. CDR3 DNA: TGTGCCAGAAGCTGGACAGGGGGCTATGGCTACACCTTC. This encodes CARSWTGGYGYTF.

This clone was recorded only once. Other DNA sequences in this sample translate to the same CDR3. J is TRBJ2-3 and V is TRBV18; no clear D. Germline V CDR1 and CDR2: KGHSH, LQKENI. The CDR3 totals 13 residues. V shed 3 bases and J shed 0 bases, with 4 bases lying between them. CDR3 sequence reads: CASSPASTDTQYF. CDR3 nucleotides: TGTGCCAGCTCACCCGCTAGCACAGATACGCAGTATTTT. Filled out from reference TRBV18 and TRBJ2-3, the complete variable domain reads NAGVMQNPRHLVRRRGQEARLRCSPMKGHSHVYWYRQLPEEGLKFMVYLQKENIIDESGMPKERFSAEFPKEGPSILRIQQVVRGDSAAYFCASSPASTDTQYFGPGTRLTVL.

This chain links TRBV29-1 with TRBJ2-7; 7 bases match TRBD1. The germline V gene has CDR1 SQVTM and CDR2 ANQGSEA. The CDR3 runs to 14 residues. V trimming: 6 bases; J trimming: 1 base; junction bases outside the gene matches: 9. Written as DNA, the CDR3 is TGCAGCGTCATCAAGGGACAGCGTTCCTACGAGCAGTACTTC. Its translation is CSVIKGQRSYEQYF.